This T cell receptor beta chain was sequenced in a study of cytomegalovirus exposure and HLA in healthy donors. There are a few counts of this clone. V lost 0 bases to trimming and J lost 10 bases, with 8 bases between them. Germline V lookup: CDR1 SGHDT, CDR2 YYEEEE. The CDR3 covers 12 residues. Vbeta (60) and Jbeta (13) primers were used in the PCR. Assay used: immunoSEQ multiplex PCR; TCRdb lists only in-frame clones, some missing. The table has 200,000 to 250,000 clones, almost 85% seen once. Input material: PBMCs. The clonotype originates from a woman between 40 and 50 years old in good health and CMV-seronegative. This chain connects TRBV5-6 to TRBJ2-1; D possibly corresponds to TRBD1 (5 bases). The DNA of the CDR3 is TGTGCCAGCAGCTTGGACCCAGGGGAGCAGTTCTTC. This encodes CASSLDPGEQFF. Full variable domain (rest looked up from reference TRBV5-6 and TRBJ2-1): DAGVTQSPTHLIKTRGQQVTLRCSPKSGHDTVSWYQQALGQGPQFIFQYYEEEERQRGNFPDRFSGHQFPNYSSELNVNALLLGDSALYLCASSLDPGEQFFGPGTRLTVL.